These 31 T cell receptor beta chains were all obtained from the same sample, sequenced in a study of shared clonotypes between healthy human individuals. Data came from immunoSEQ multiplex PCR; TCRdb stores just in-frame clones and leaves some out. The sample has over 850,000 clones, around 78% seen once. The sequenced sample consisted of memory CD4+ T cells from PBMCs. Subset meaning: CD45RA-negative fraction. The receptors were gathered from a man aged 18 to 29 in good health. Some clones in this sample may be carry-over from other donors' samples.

The CDR3 sequence is CASSLARATNEQFF. DNA of the CDR3: TGTGCCAGCAGCTTAGCGCGGGCTACTAATGAGCAGTTCTTC. This chain uses TRBV7-2 with TRBJ2-1; TRBD2 might be the D (5 bases). The V gene's germline CDR1 is SGHTA and CDR2 FQGNSA. V lost 0 bases and J 7 bases, leaving 10 bases between the germline ends. The CDR3 is made up of 14 amino acids.

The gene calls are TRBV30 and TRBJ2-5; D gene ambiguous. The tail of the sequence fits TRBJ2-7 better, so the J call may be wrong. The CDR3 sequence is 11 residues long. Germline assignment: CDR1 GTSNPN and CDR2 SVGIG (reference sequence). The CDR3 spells CAWRMGYEQYF. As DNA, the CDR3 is TGTGCCTGGAGGATGGGCTACGAGCAGTACTTC.

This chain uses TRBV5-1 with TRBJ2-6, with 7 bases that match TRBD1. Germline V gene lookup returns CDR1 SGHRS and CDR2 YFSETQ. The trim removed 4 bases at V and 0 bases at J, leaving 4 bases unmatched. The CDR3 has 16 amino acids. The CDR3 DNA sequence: TGCGCCAGCAGCCTGGGACAGCCCTCTGGGGCCAACGTCCTGACTTTC. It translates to CASSLGQPSGANVLTF.

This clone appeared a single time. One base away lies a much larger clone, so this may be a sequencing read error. The CDR3 sequence: CASSLFHEQYF. Written as DNA, the CDR3 is TGTGCCAGCAGTTTATTCCACGAGCAGTACTTC. The V gene is TRBV27, the J gene TRBJ2-7; no clear D. The CDR3 consists of 11 residues. Trimming removed 1 base from V and 5 bases from J, with 3 bases in between. The V gene's germline CDR1 is MNHEY and CDR2 SMNVEV (reference sequence).

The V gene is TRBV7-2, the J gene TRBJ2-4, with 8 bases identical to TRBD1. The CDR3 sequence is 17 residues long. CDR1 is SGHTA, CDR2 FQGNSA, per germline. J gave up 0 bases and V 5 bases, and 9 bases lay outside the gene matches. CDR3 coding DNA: TGTGCCAGCAGCCCAAGGCAGGGGGCTATAGCCAAAAACATTCAGTACTTC. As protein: CASSPRQGAIAKNIQYF. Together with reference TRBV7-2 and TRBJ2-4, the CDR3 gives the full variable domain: GAGVSQSPSNKVTEKGKDVELRCDPISGHTALYWYRQSLGQGLEFLIYFQGNSAPDKSGLPSDRFSAERTGGSVSTLTIQRTQQEDSAVYLCASSPRQGAIAKNIQYFGAGTRLSVL.

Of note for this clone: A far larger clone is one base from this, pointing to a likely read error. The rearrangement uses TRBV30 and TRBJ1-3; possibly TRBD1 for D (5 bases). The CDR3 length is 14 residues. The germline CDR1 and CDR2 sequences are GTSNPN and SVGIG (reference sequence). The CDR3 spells CAWGVGAIGNTIYF. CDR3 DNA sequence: TGTGCCTGGGGTGTTGGGGCAATAGGAAACACCATATATTTT.

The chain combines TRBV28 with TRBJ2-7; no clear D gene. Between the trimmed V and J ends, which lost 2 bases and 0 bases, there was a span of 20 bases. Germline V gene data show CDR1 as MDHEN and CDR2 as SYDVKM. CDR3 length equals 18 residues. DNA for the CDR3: TGTGCCAGCAGTTTACCAGGCCTTAAAATCCCCTACTCCTACGAGCAGTACTTC. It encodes CASSLPGLKIPYSYEQYF.

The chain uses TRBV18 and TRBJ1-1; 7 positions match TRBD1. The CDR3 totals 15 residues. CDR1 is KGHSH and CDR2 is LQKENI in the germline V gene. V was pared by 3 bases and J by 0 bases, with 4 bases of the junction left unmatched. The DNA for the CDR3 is TGTGCCAGCTCACCGGTAGGGGGCTTGAACACTGAAGCTTTCTTT. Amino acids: CASSPVGGLNTEAFF.

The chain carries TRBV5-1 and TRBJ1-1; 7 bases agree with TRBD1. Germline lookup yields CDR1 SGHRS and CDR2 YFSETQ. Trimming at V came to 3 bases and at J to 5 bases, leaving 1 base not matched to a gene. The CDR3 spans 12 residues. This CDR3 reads CASSSQGTEAFF. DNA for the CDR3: TGCGCCAGCAGCTCACAGGGGACTGAAGCTTTCTTT.

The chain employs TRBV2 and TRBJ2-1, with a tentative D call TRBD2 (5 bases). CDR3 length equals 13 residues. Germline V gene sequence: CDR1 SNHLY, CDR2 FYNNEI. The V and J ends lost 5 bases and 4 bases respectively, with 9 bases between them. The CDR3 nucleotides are TGTGCCAGCAGTCGGACTTTTTACAATGAGCAGTTCTTC. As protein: CASSRTFYNEQFF. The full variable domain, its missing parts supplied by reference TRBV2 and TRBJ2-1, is EPEVTQTPSHQVTQMGQEVILRCVPISNHLYFYWYRQILGQKVEFLVSFYNNEISEKSEIFDDQFSVERPDGSNFTLKIRSTKLEDSAMYFCASSRTFYNEQFFGPGTRLTVL.

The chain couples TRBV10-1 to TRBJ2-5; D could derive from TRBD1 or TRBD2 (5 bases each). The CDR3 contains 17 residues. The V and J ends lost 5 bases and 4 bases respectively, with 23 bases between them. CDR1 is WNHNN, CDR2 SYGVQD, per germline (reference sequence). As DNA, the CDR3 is TGCGCCAGCAGTCCGGGATCGCGAACTGGGGCCGGAGAGACCCAGTACTTC. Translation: CASSPGSRTGAGETQYF.

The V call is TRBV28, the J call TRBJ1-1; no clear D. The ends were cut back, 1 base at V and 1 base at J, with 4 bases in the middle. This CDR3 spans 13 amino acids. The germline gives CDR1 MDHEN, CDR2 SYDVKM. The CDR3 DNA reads TGTGCCAGCAGTTTATCCGCGAACACTGAAGCTTTCTTT. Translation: CASSLSANTEAFF. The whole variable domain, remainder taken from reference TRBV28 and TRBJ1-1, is DVKVTQSSRYLVKRTGEKVFLECVQDMDHENMFWYRQDPGLGLRLIYFSYDVKMKEKGDIPEGYSVSREKKERFSLILESASTNQTSMYLCASSLSANTEAFFGQGTRLTVV.

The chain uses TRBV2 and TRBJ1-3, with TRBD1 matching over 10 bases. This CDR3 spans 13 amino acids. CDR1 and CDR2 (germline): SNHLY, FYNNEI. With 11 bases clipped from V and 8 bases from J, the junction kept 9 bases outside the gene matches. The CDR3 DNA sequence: TGTGCCTACCGGGACAGGGGTGTGGACACCATATATTTT. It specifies CAYRDRGVDTIYF.

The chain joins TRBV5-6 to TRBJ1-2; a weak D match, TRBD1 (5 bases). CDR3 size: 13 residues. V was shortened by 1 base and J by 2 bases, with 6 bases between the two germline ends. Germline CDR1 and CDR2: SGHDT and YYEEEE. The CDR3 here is CASSLRGNYGYTF. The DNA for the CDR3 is TGTGCCAGCAGCTTGCGGGGGAACTATGGCTACACCTTC.

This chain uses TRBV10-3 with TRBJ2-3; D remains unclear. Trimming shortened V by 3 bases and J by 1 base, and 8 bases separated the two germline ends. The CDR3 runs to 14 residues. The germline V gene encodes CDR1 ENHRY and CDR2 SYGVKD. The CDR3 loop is CAISDRLGTDTQYF. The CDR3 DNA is TGTGCCATCAGTGACAGGCTAGGCACAGATACGCAGTATTTT.

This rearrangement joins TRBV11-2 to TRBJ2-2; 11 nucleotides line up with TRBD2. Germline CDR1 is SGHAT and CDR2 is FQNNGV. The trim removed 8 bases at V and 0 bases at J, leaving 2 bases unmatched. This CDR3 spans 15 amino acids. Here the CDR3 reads CASRSGRANTGELFF. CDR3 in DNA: TGTGCCAGCCGTAGCGGGAGGGCGAACACCGGGGAGCTGTTTTTT.

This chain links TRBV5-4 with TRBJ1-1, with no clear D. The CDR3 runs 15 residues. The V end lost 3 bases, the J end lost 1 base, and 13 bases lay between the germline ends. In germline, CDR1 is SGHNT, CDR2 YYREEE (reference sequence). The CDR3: CASSSGGSGNTEAFF. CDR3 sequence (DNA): TGTGCCAGCAGCTCTGGAGGGTCAGGGAACACTGAAGCTTTCTTT.

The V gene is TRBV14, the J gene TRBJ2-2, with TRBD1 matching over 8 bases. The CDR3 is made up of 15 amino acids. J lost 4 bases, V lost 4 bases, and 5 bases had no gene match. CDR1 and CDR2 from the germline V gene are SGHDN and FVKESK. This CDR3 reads CASSPRGRVTGELFF. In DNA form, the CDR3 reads TGTGCCAGCAGCCCCAGGGGGCGGGTCACCGGGGAGCTGTTTTTT. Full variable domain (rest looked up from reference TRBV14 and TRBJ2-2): EAGVTQFPSHSVIEKGQTVTLRCDPISGHDNLYWYRRVMGKEIKFLLHFVKESKQDESGMPNNRFLAERTGGTYSTLKVQPAELEDSGVYFCASSPRGRVTGELFFGEGSRLTVL.

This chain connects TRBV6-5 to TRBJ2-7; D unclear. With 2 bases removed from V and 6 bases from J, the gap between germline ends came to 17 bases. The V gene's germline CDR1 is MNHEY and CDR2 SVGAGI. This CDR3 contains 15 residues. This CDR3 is CASSYTSPVDGEQYF. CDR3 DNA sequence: TGTGCCAGCAGTTACACTTCACCAGTCGATGGCGAGCAGTACTTC.

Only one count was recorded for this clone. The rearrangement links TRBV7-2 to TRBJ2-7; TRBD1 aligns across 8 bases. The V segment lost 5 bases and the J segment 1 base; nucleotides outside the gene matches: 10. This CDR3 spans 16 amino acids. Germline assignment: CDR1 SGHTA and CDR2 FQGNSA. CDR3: CASSLRQGQESYEQYF. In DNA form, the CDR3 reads TGTGCCAGCAGCCTCCGACAGGGACAGGAGTCCTACGAGCAGTACTTC.

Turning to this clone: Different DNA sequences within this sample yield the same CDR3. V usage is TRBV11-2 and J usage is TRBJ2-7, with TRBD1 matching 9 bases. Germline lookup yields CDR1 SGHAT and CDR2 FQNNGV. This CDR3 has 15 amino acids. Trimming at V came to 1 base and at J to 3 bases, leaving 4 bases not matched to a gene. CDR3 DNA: TGTGCCAGCAGCTTAGGCGGGACAGGGAGCTACGAGCAGTACTTC. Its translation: CASSLGGTGSYEQYF. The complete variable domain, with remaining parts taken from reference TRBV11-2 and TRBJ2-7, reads EAGVAQSPRYKIIEKRQSVAFWCNPISGHATLYWYQQILGQGPKLLIQFQNNGVVDDSQLPKDRFSAERLKGVDSTLKIQPAKLEDSAVYLCASSLGGTGSYEQYFGPGTRLTVT.

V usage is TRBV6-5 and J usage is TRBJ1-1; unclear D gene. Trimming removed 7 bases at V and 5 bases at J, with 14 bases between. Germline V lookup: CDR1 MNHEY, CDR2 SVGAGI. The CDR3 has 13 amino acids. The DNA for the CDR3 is TGTGCCAGCACTCCCCCGGGTCGGACTGAAGCTTTCTTT. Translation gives CASTPPGRTEAFF.

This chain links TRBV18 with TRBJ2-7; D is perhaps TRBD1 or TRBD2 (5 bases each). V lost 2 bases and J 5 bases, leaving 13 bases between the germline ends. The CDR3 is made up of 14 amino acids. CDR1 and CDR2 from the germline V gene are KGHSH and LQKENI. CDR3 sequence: CASSPGGDGNEQYF. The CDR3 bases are TGTGCCAGCTCACCAGGTGGGGACGGGAACGAGCAGTACTTC.

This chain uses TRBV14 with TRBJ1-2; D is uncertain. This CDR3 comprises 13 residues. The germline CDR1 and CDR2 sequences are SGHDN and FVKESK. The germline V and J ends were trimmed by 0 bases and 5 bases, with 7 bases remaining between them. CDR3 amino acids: CASSQDYGYGYTF. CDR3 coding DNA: TGTGCCAGCAGCCAAGATTACGGATATGGCTACACCTTC.

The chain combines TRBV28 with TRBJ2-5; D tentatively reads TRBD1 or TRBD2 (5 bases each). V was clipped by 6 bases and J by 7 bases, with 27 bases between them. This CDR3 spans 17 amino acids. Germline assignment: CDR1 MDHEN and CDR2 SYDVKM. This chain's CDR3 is CASSQSGTARRKWTQYF. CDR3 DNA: TGTGCCAGCAGCCAATCCGGGACCGCGAGACGAAAATGGACCCAGTACTTC.

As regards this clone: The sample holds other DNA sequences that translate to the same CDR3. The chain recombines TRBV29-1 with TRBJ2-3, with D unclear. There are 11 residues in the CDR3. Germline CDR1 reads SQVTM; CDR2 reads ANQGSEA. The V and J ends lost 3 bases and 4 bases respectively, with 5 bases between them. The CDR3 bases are TGCAGCGTTGACAGAGCAGATACGCAGTATTTT. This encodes CSVDRADTQYF.

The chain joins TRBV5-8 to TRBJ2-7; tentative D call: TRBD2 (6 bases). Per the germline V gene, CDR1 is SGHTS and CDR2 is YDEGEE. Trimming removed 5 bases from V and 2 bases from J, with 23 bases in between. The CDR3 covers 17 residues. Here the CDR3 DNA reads TGTGCCAGCAGGGGGCGGCGTTCCGGGACTCTACCCTACGAGCAGTACTTC. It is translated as CASRGRRSGTLPYEQYF.

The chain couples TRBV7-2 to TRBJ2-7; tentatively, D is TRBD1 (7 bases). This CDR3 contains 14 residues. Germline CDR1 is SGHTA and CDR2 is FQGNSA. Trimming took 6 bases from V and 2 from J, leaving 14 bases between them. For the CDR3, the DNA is TGTGCCAGCAGACAGGGGACTCAGACCTACGAGCAGTACTTC. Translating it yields CASRQGTQTYEQYF.

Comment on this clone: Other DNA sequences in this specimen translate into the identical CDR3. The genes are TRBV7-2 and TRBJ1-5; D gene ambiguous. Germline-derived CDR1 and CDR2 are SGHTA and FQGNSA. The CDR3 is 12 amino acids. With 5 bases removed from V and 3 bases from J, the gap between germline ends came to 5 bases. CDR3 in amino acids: CASSLYNQPQHF. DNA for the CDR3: TGTGCCAGCAGCCTGTACAATCAGCCCCAGCATTTT.

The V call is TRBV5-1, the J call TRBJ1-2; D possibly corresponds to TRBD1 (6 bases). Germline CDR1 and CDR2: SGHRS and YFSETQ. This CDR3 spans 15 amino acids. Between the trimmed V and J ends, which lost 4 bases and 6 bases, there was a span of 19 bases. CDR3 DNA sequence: TGCGCCAGCAGCCGAGACAGGTCGCGCACGGATGGCTACACCTTC. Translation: CASSRDRSRTDGYTF.

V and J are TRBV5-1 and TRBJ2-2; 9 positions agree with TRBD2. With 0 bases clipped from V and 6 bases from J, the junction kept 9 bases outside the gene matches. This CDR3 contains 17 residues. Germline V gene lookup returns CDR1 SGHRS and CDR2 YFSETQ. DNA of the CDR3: TGCGCCAGCAGCTTGGCTTTAGCGGGAGTCCTCGCCGGGGAGCTGTTTTTT. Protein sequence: CASSLALAGVLAGELFF.